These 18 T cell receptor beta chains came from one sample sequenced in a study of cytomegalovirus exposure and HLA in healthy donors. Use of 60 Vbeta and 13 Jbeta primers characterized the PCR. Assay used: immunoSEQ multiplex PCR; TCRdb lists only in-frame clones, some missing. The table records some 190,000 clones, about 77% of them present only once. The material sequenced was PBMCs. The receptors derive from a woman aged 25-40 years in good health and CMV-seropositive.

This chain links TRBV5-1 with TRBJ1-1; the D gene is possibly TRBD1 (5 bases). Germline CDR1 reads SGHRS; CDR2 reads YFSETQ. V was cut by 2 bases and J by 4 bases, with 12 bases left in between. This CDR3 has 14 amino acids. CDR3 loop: CASSFNQGGTEAFF. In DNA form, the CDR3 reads TGCGCCAGCAGCTTTAACCAGGGCGGCACTGAAGCTTTCTTT.

In DNA, the CDR3 is TGTGCCTGGAGTGTACCGCCCGCAGGGCAATATGGCTACACCTTC. It codes for CAWSVPPAGQYGYTF. The chain carries TRBV30 and TRBJ1-2; D is perhaps TRBD1 (5 bases). Trimming removed 0 bases from V and 5 bases from J, with 16 bases in between. Per germline, CDR1 GTSNPN and CDR2 SVGIG (reference sequence). The CDR3 totals 15 residues. The full variable domain, completed using reference TRBV30 and TRBJ1-2, is SQTIHQWPATLVQPVGSPLSLECTVEGTSNPNLYWYRQAAGRGLQLLFYSVGIGQISSEVPQNLSASRPQDRQFILSSKKLLLSDSGFYLCAWSVPPAGQYGYTFGSGTRLTVV.

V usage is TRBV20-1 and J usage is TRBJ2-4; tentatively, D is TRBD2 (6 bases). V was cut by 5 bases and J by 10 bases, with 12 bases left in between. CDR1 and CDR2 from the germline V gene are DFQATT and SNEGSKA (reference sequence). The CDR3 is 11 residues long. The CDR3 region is CSALGEEIQYF. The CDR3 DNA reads TGCAGTGCTCTAGGGGAGGAAATTCAGTACTTC.

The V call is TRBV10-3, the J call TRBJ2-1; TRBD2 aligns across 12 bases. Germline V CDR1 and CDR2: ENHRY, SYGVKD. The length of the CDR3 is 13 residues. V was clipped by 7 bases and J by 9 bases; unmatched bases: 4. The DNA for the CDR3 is TGTGCCATCAAGCTAGCGGGGGGGATTGAGCAGTTCTTC. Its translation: CAIKLAGGIEQFF.

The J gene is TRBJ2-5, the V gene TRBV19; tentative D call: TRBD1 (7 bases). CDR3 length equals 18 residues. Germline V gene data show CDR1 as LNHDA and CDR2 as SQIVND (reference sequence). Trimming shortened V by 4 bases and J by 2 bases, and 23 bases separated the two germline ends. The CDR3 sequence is CASSTTHRGGGGQETQYF. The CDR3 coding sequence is TGTGCCAGTAGTACGACCCACAGGGGTGGAGGGGGACAAGAGACCCAGTACTTC.

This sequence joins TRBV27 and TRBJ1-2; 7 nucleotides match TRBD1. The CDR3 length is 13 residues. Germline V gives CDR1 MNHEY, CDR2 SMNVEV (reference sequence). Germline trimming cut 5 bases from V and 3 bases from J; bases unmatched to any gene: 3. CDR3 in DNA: TGTGCCAGCAGTGGGGACAGCGACTATGGCTACACCTTC. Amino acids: CASSGDSDYGYTF.

The CDR3 nucleotides are TGCGCCAGCAGCTTTGGGGGGACTGGGGCCAACGTCCTGACTTTC. Its protein product is CASSFGGTGANVLTF. V usage is TRBV5-1 and J usage is TRBJ2-6; TRBD2 might be the D (6 bases). This CDR3 region has 15 residues. The germline V and J ends were trimmed by 2 bases and 2 bases, with 8 bases remaining between them. Germline loops: CDR1 SGHRS, CDR2 YFSETQ.

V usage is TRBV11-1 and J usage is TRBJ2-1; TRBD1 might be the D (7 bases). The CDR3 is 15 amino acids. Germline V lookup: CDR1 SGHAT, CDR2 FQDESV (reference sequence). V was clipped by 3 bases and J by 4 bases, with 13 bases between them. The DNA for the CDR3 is TGTGCCAGCAGCTTCCAGGGGGGTTATTACAATGAGCAGTTCTTC. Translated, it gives CASSFQGGYYNEQFF. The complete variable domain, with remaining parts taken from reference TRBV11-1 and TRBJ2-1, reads EAEVAQSPRYKITEKSQAVAFWCDPISGHATLYWYRQILGQGPELLVQFQDESVVDDSQLPKDRFSAERLKGVDSTLKIQPAELGDSAMYLCASSFQGGYYNEQFFGPGTRLTVL.

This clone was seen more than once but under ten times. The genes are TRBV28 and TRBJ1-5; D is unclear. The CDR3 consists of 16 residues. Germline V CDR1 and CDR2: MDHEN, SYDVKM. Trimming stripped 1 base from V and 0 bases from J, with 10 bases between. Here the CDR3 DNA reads TGTGCCAGCAGTTTATCCCTTATCTATAGCAATCAGCCCCAGCATTTT. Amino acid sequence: CASSLSLIYSNQPQHF.

CDR3 sequence: CASSYGLSNTGELFF. The DNA of the CDR3 is TGTGCCAGCAGTTACGGGTTATCGAACACCGGGGAGCTGTTTTTT. The gene calls are TRBV28 and TRBJ2-2, with D hard to call. The germline V gene encodes CDR1 MDHEN and CDR2 SYDVKM. The V and J ends lost 4 bases and 0 bases respectively, with 9 bases between them. CDR3 length: 15 residues.

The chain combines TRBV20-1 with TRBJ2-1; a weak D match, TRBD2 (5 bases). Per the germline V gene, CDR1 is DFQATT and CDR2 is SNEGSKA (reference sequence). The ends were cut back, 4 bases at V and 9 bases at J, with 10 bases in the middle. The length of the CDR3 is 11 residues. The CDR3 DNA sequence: TGCAGTGCTACCCCAGCGGTTGAGCAGTTCTTC. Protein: CSATPAVEQFF.

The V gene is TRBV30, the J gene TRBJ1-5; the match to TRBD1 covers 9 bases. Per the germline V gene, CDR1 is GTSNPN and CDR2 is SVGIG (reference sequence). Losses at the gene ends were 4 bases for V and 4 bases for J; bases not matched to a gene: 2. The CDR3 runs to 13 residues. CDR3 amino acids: CAWTTGGNQPQHF. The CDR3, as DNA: TGTGCCTGGACGACAGGGGGAAATCAGCCCCAGCATTTT.

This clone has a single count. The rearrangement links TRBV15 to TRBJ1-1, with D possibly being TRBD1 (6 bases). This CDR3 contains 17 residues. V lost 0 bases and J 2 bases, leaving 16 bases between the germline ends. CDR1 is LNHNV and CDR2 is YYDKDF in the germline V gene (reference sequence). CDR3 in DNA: TGTGCCACCAGCAGAGAGGGCCTCCGGGACACCAACACTGAAGCTTTCTTT. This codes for CATSREGLRDTNTEAFF.

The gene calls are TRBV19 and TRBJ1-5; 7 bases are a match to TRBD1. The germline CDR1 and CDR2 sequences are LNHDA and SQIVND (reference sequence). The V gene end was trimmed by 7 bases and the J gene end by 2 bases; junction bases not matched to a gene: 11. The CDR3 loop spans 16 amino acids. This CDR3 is CASNIRGDGGNQPQHF. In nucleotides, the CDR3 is TGTGCCAGTAACATCAGGGGGGATGGGGGCAATCAGCCCCAGCATTTT.

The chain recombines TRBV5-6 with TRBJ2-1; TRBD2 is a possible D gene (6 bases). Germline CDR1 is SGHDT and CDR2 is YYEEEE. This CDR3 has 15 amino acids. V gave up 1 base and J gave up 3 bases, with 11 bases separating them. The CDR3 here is CASSLLREYYNEQFF. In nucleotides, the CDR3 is TGTGCCAGCAGCTTGTTACGGGAGTACTACAATGAGCAGTTCTTC.

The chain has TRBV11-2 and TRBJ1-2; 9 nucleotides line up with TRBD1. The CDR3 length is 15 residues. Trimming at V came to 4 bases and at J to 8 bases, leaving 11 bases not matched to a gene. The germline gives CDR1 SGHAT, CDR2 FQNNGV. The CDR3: CASSWRDREIEGYTF. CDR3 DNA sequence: TGTGCCAGCAGCTGGCGGGACAGGGAGATAGAGGGCTACACCTTC.

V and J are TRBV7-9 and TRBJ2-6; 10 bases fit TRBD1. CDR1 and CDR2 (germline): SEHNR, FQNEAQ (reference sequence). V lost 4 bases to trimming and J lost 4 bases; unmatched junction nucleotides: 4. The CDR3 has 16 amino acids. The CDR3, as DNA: TGTGCCAGCAGCTCCGACAGGGGGCTGGGGGCCAACGTCCTGACTTTC. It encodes CASSSDRGLGANVLTF.

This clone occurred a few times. CDR3: CASTRDRGSDEQFF. DNA for the CDR3: TGCGCCAGCACCAGGGACAGGGGCAGCGATGAGCAGTTCTTC. J is TRBJ2-1 and V is TRBV5-1; the match to TRBD1 covers 10 bases. There are 14 residues in the CDR3. With V trimmed by 6 bases and J by 8 bases, 8 bases remained unmatched. Germline CDR1 is SGHRS and CDR2 is YFSETQ. Drawing the rest from reference TRBV5-1 and TRBJ2-1, the complete variable domain is KAGVTQTPRYLIKTRGQQVTLSCSPISGHRSVSWYQQTPGQGLQFLFEYFSETQRNKGNFPGRFSGRQFSNSRSEMNVSTLELGDSALYLCASTRDRGSDEQFFGPGTRLTVL.